The entry below describes one TCR beta chain. The CDR3 length is 17 residues. V dropped 2 bases and J dropped 2 bases, with 13 bases sitting between them. Germline CDR1 is MNHEY and CDR2 is SMNVEV (reference sequence). These data come from a study of blood T cell repertoires in COVID-19. Looking at the study overall: Researchers got acute and convalescent COVID-19 samples from the United States, Italy and Spain. PBMCs, B-cell-depleted T cells, or T cells provided the cDNA or gDNA that made up the material.

As processed by the authors: Reference gene primer amplification in the assay estimated nucleated cell counts. Sequencing was performed with immunoSEQ multiplex PCR; in TCRdb, only in-frame clones are kept and a portion is missing. The V and J calls and the clone size are those of that table, but D and trimming were determined from the DNA. The sample lists about 54,000 clones; around nine tenths were seen once. The chain employs TRBV27 and TRBJ1-6, with a tentative D call TRBD1 (5 bases). The TCR was taken from a woman in her thirties or forties with active COVID-19. The source material was peripheral blood. The CDR3 loop is CASSLVGDSPYNSPLHF. CDR3 DNA: TGTGCCAGCAGTTTAGTTGGTGACAGTCCCTATAATTCACCCCTCCACTTT.